The subject of this entry is one T cell receptor beta chain. CDR1 is SGHVS, CDR2 FQNEAQ, per germline. Trimming stripped 5 bases from V and 2 bases from J, with 13 bases between. The CDR3 covers 14 residues. This entry comes from a study of blood T cell repertoires in COVID-19. For the study at large: Sites across the United States, Italy and Spain contributed samples from acute and convalescent COVID-19.

Seattle patients were enrolled during active infection and followed longitudinally. Original analysis: Amplified reference gene primers provided the basis for estimating nucleated cell counts. The repertoire was sequenced with immunoSEQ multiplex PCR; TCRdb's copy has only in-frame clones and lacks some. That table furnishes V, J and clone size, whereas the DNA furnished D and trimming. The data show approximately 180,000 clones, roughly 79% seen once. The source is a woman older than 75 with COVID-19, enrolled during active disease. What was sequenced was peripheral blood. This chain joins TRBV7-8 and TRBJ2-7, with a tentative D call TRBD1 (5 bases). The CDR3 sequence: CASSLNRTTYEQYF. The CDR3 region has the DNA TGTGCCAGCAGCCTAAACAGGACAACCTACGAGCAGTACTTC.